One and the same sample provided the 31 T cell receptor beta chains below, sequenced in a study of T cell repertoires in cytomegalovirus infection. A single record per CDR3 protein comes from TCRdb applying MiXCR to the reads. Of about 150,000 distinct CDR3 sequences listed, 23% were seen once; the top ten hold roughly 9.7%. The sample consisted of PBMCs. The source is a human donor in good health (CMV status not recorded). Some clones in this sample may be carry-over from other donors' samples.

The chain couples TRBV20-1 to TRBJ2-5, with TRBD1 matching 10 bases. Germline CDR1 and CDR2: DFQATT and SNEGSKA (reference sequence). Trimming cost V 7 bases and J 2 bases; bases outside gene matches: 10. This CDR3 is built from 15 residues. The DNA for the CDR3 is TGCAGTGGTAGCCGGCTGGGACAGGGGCAAGAGACCCAGTACTTC. Translating gives CSGSRLGQGQETQYF.

In its sample, this clonotype was seen many times. V gene TRBV7-6 combines with J gene TRBJ2-7, with D possibly TRBD1 on 6 matching bases. V lost 1 base, J lost 3 bases, and 10 bases lay in between. CDR3 length equals 14 residues. Germline-derived CDR1 and CDR2 are SGHVS and FNYEAQ. The CDR3 DNA reads as TGTGCCAGCAGCTTAGTGGGGGCAGGCTACGAGCAGTACTTC. Amino acid sequence: CASSLVGAGYEQYF.

This chain links TRBV28 with TRBJ1-5; D is unresolved. This CDR3 region has 12 residues. Germline V gene lookup returns CDR1 MDHEN and CDR2 SYDVKM. V was cut by 6 bases and J by 4 bases, with 7 bases left in between. The CDR3 loop is CASSVFNQPQHF. CDR3 nucleotides: TGTGCCAGCAGCGTCTTTAATCAGCCCCAGCATTTT. The complete variable domain, with remaining parts taken from reference TRBV28 and TRBJ1-5, reads DVKVTQSSRYLVKRTGEKVFLECVQDMDHENMFWYRQDPGLGLRLIYFSYDVKMKEKGDIPEGYSVSREKKERFSLILESASTNQTSMYLCASSVFNQPQHFGDGTRLSIL.

The chain employs TRBV27 and TRBJ1-6, with no clear D. The CDR3 is 13 residues long. Germline CDR1 is MNHEY and CDR2 is SMNVEV (reference sequence). The ends were cut back, 7 bases at V and 7 bases at J, with 11 bases in the middle. The CDR3 DNA sequence: TGTGCCAGCAATGCCCCGGGGAATTCACCCCTCCACTTT. Translation gives CASNAPGNSPLHF.

This clonotype was detected only a few times. The chain couples TRBV19 to TRBJ2-5, with D possibly TRBD2 on 6 matching bases. Trimming took off 3 bases at V and 2 bases at J, with 16 bases between the two ends. Germline V CDR1 and CDR2: LNHDA, SQIVND (reference sequence). The CDR3 runs to 16 residues. DNA for the CDR3: TGTGCCAGTAGTATCCCAACGACCGCGGGACAAGAGACCCAGTACTTC. Residues: CASSIPTTAGQETQYF.

In this sample, this clonotype turned up many times. The chain links TRBV27 to TRBJ2-5; the match to TRBD2 covers 14 bases. CDR3 length equals 16 residues. The germline V gene has CDR1 MNHEY and CDR2 SMNVEV (reference sequence). After removal of 8 bases from V and 2 bases from J, the junction contained 7 bases not matched to a gene. The CDR3 coding sequence is TGTGCCAGCCGTGGACTAGCGGGGGGTATACAAGAGACCCAGTACTTC. This gives the protein CASRGLAGGIQETQYF.

This clonotype was seen more than once but under ten times. DNA for the CDR3: TGTGCCAGCTCAACCCTCGCGGATTTGGAGACCCAGTACTTC. Its translation is CASSTLADLETQYF. The rearrangement joins TRBV18 to TRBJ2-5; D call uncertain. V was trimmed by 5 bases and J by 5 bases, leaving 15 bases between them. The CDR3 has 14 residues. Germline V gene lookup returns CDR1 KGHSH and CDR2 LQKENI.

Only a few counts were recorded for this clonotype. This sequence joins TRBV12-3 or TRBV12-4 and TRBJ2-6, with 9 bases fitting TRBD2. V trimming: 7 bases; J trimming: 3 bases; junction bases outside the gene matches: 4. This CDR3 spans 15 amino acids. DNA for the CDR3: TGTGCCAGCACCAAGCGGGGGGATGGGGCCAACGTCCTGACTTTC. It codes for CASTKRGDGANVLTF.

The chain carries TRBV20-1 and TRBJ2-7; no clear D gene. This CDR3 comprises 11 residues. CDR1 is DFQATT, CDR2 SNEGSKA, per germline (reference sequence). The V gene lost 2 bases and the J gene lost 3 bases, with 5 bases spanning the gap. The CDR3 DNA reads as TGCAGTGCTAGACTTCTCTACGAGCAGTACTTC. Amino acid sequence: CSARLLYEQYF.

This chain connects TRBV28 to TRBJ1-5; no clear D gene. This CDR3 is built from 14 residues. Per germline, CDR1 MDHEN and CDR2 SYDVKM. V lost 3 bases to trimming and J lost 5 bases, with 11 bases between them. The CDR3 DNA reads as TGTGCCAGCAGTTTGGGCCAAATCTATCAGCCCCAGCATTTT. This gives the protein CASSLGQIYQPQHF.

The chain links TRBV2 to TRBJ2-5; D not resolved. V dropped 2 bases and J dropped 5 bases, with 3 bases sitting between them. Germline V lookup: CDR1 SNHLY, CDR2 FYNNEI. This CDR3 comprises 11 residues. The CDR3 spells CASSERETQYF. In DNA, the CDR3 is TGTGCCAGCAGTGAAAGGGAGACCCAGTACTTC.

In its sample, this clonotype was seen a few times. The CDR3 nucleotides read TGTGCCAGCAGACGAGGACAGGGGGAACATGGTGAGCAGTTCTTC. It encodes CASRRGQGEHGEQFF. The chain uses TRBV2 and TRBJ2-1; 10 nucleotides align to TRBD1. Unmatched junction bases numbered 11, after V lost 6 bases and J lost 9 bases. From germline, CDR1 is SNHLY and CDR2 FYNNEI. This CDR3 spans 15 amino acids.

This clonotype appeared a few times. The chain employs TRBV20-1 and TRBJ2-3; 8 bases are shared with TRBD2. V was clipped by 0 bases and J by 5 bases; unmatched bases: 4. Germline V gene lookup returns CDR1 DFQATT and CDR2 SNEGSKA (reference sequence). This CDR3 is 14 amino acids long. CDR3: CSAREGGRRDTQYF. CDR3 in DNA: TGCAGTGCTAGAGAGGGCGGGAGGCGAGATACGCAGTATTTT.

Regarding this clonotype: This may stem from a read error, because a much larger clone lies one nucleotide away. V gene TRBV7-2 combines with J gene TRBJ2-7, with unresolved D. CDR1 is SGHTA and CDR2 is FQGNSA in the germline V gene. V was trimmed by 3 bases and J by 5 bases, leaving 5 bases between them. The CDR3 has 11 amino acids. The CDR3, as DNA: TGTGCCAGCAGCTTCGTTCACGAGCAGTACTTC. Its protein product is CASSFVHEQYF.

V and J are TRBV18 and TRBJ2-5; D may be TRBD2 (5 bases). The ends were cut back, 2 bases at V and 4 bases at J, with 11 bases in the middle. The CDR3 is made up of 14 amino acids. Germline V gene sequence: CDR1 KGHSH, CDR2 LQKENI. The CDR3 protein is CASSPGSLAETQYF. Written as DNA, the CDR3 is TGTGCCAGCTCACCAGGGAGTCTAGCAGAGACCCAGTACTTC.

The chain is built from TRBV28 and TRBJ2-7, with TRBD1 matching over 8 bases. The length of the CDR3 is 16 residues. Germline V gene data show CDR1 as MDHEN and CDR2 as SYDVKM. J lost 2 bases, V lost 6 bases, and 12 bases had no gene match. Here the CDR3 reads CASRSFPGQAAYEQYF. The CDR3 DNA reads as TGTGCCAGCAGGTCTTTCCCGGGACAGGCTGCCTACGAGCAGTACTTC.

This chain links TRBV7-6 with TRBJ1-3; weak D call: TRBD1 (5 bases). The germline gives CDR1 SGHVS, CDR2 FNYEAQ. The CDR3 sequence is 13 residues long. Deletions cut 5 bases from V and 1 base from J, with 6 bases between. Here the CDR3 reads CASSRGSGNTIYF. The CDR3 nucleotides read TGTGCCAGCAGCAGGGGATCTGGAAACACCATATATTTT.

Ten or more counts support this clonotype. The chain combines TRBV7-8 with TRBJ1-5, with D possibly matching TRBD1 (5 bases). The germline V gene encodes CDR1 SGHVS and CDR2 FQNEAQ. CDR3 size: 15 residues. V was pared by 1 base and J by 4 bases, with 11 bases between. Written as DNA, the CDR3 is TGTGCCAGCAGCTTAGAGTGGGGCGGGAATCAGCCCCAGCATTTT. The encoded protein is CASSLEWGGNQPQHF.

The rearrangement uses TRBV29-1 and TRBJ2-1; 13 bases fit TRBD2. Germline V gene sequence: CDR1 SQVTM, CDR2 ANQGSEA. This CDR3 spans 15 amino acids. After removal of 2 bases from V and 8 bases from J, the junction contained 6 bases not matched to a gene. The CDR3 reads CSVEPTSGRLDEQFF. CDR3 DNA sequence: TGCAGCGTTGAACCGACTAGCGGGAGGTTGGATGAGCAGTTCTTC.

This clonotype was counted between two and nine times. This chain connects TRBV29-1 to TRBJ1-5; D remains ambiguous. The CDR3 spans 12 residues. V gave up 6 bases and J gave up 3 bases, with 9 bases separating them. Germline CDR1 SQVTM, CDR2 ANQGSEA. The CDR3 nucleotides read TGCAGCGTGGGCGGTTACAATCAGCCCCAGCATTTT. Translation gives CSVGGYNQPQHF.

The V and J genes are TRBV28 and TRBJ1-1; 7 positions agree with TRBD1. The length of the CDR3 is 11 residues. Germline trimming cut 10 bases from V and 6 bases from J; bases unmatched to any gene: 5. The germline V gene encodes CDR1 MDHEN and CDR2 SYDVKM. CDR3 loop: CATTGVSEAFF. CDR3 sequence (DNA): TGTGCCACTACAGGGGTATCTGAAGCTTTCTTT.

The J gene is TRBJ2-7, the V gene TRBV29-1, with D possibly being TRBD2 (6 bases). V lost 4 bases and J lost 5, with 9 bases in between. This CDR3 is 11 amino acids long. Germline CDR1 and CDR2: SQVTM and ANQGSEA. In DNA, the CDR3 is TGCAGCGTTGTAGGAGGGAACGAGCAGTACTTC. Translating it yields CSVVGGNEQYF.

This clonotype was found many times. This sequence joins TRBV7-2 and TRBJ2-5; perhaps TRBD1 as D (6 bases). Trimming removed 1 base at V and 4 bases at J, with 10 bases between. Per the germline V gene, CDR1 is SGHTA and CDR2 is FQGNSA. The CDR3 is 14 residues long. In DNA, the CDR3 is TGTGCCAGCAGCTTAGGGGGGCAGCGAGAGACCCAGTACTTC. Residues: CASSLGGQRETQYF.

This clonotype was detected ten times or more. The gene calls are TRBV28 and TRBJ1-5; possible D gene TRBD1, 6 bases. The CDR3 contains 16 residues. The germline V and J ends were trimmed by 4 bases and 3 bases, with 16 bases remaining between them. Germline V gene lookup returns CDR1 MDHEN and CDR2 SYDVKM. CDR3 DNA sequence: TGTGCCAGCAGTTCCCCGGACAGAAATCCCAATCAGCCCCAGCATTTT. It encodes CASSSPDRNPNQPQHF.

This clonotype was seen many times. The CDR3 sequence is CASTPTGTGTGELFF. DNA for the CDR3: TGTGCCAGCACCCCAACGGGGACAGGGACCGGGGAGCTGTTTTTT. The V call is TRBV28, the J call TRBJ2-2, with 9 bases lining up with TRBD1. Germline V gives CDR1 MDHEN, CDR2 SYDVKM. The CDR3 is 15 amino acids. V trimming: 7 bases; J trimming: 5 bases; junction bases outside the gene matches: 8.

This clonotype has a handful of counts. The rearrangement uses TRBV4-3 and TRBJ2-1; D might be TRBD2 (6 bases). Trimming left V 0 bases short and J 4 bases short, with 16 bases between. Germline assignment: CDR1 LGHNA and CDR2 YSLEER. The CDR3 covers 17 residues. The CDR3 loop is CASSQDTGDGLYNEQFF. CDR3 nucleotides: TGCGCCAGCAGCCAAGATACGGGAGATGGCTTATACAATGAGCAGTTCTTC.

The chain carries TRBV7-2 and TRBJ2-1; 9 nucleotides align to TRBD2. Germline CDR1 SGHTA, CDR2 FQGNSA. This CDR3 region has 15 residues. The junction had 4 bases not matched to a gene; V was cut back by 5 bases and J by 2 bases. This CDR3 is CASSTGTSTYNEQFF. The CDR3 bases are TGTGCCAGCAGCACCGGGACTAGCACCTACAATGAGCAGTTCTTC.

This clonotype was observed a handful of times. V usage is TRBV7-9 and J usage is TRBJ1-5, with D maybe TRBD1 (5 bases). The CDR3 extends over 14 amino acids. Looked up from germline, CDR1 is SEHNR and CDR2 is FQNEAQ (reference sequence). V lost 4 bases, J lost 4 bases, and 11 bases lay in between. The CDR3 bases are TGTGCCAGCAGCTCGCCGGGACCTAATCAGCCCCAGCATTTT. Translating it yields CASSSPGPNQPQHF. Looking up the rest from reference TRBV7-9 and TRBJ1-5 gives the full variable domain: DTGVSQNPRHKITKRGQNVTFRCDPISEHNRLYWYRQTLGQGPEFLTYFQNEAQLEKSRLLSDRFSAERPKGSFSTLEIQRTEQGDSAMYLCASSSPGPNQPQHFGDGTRLSIL.

The rearrangement links TRBV28 to TRBJ1-6, with TRBD1 matching 8 bases. The CDR3 covers 16 residues. Germline CDR1 is MDHEN and CDR2 is SYDVKM. J was trimmed by 2 bases and V by 3 bases; bases with no gene match: 3. CDR3 DNA sequence: TGTGCCAGCAGTTTGACAGGGGACCCCTATAATTCACCCCTCCACTTT. Translating gives CASSLTGDPYNSPLHF.

This clonotype occurred many times. V is TRBV20-1 and J is TRBJ2-1, with D unclear. V was cut by 1 base and J by 3 bases, with 10 bases left in between. The germline V gene encodes CDR1 DFQATT and CDR2 SNEGSKA (reference sequence). The CDR3 length is 14 residues. The CDR3 here is CSARGLGSYNEQFF. The CDR3 DNA reads TGCAGTGCTAGAGGGCTTGGTAGCTACAATGAGCAGTTCTTC.

This clonotype has at least ten counts. V usage is TRBV6-1 and J usage is TRBJ2-1, with D perhaps assigned TRBD1 or TRBD2 (6 bases each). V was trimmed by 6 bases and J by 4 bases, leaving 10 bases between them. CDR3 length: 13 amino acids. Germline lookup yields CDR1 MNHNS and CDR2 SASEGT. The CDR3 loop reads CASSGGLYNEQFF. DNA of the CDR3: TGTGCCAGCAGCGGGGGCCTTTACAATGAGCAGTTCTTC.